This TCR beta chain was found in a study of cytomegalovirus exposure and HLA in healthy donors. Study-wide findings and caveats: Within an earlier analysis, most TCR beta V segments proved productive either about 87% or about 30% of the time. A link between a missense DCLRE1C variant and TCR beta V- and J-gene trimming emerged from a later analysis. The study labeled 170 or so TCR beta chains cytomegalovirus-associated. In a later analysis, specific HLA alleles were associated with approximately 17,000 TCR beta sequences at a 0.05 false discovery rate.

On this clone: The antigen remains unidentified.

The study ran its PCR with 60 Vbeta and 13 Jbeta primers. TCRdb keeps only in-frame clones here, not all; method: immunoSEQ multiplex PCR. Of about 190,000 clones in the sample, roughly 80% are singletons; the top ten hold 6.3%. The CDR3 covers 17 residues. The source is a man aged 40-50 years in good health and CMV-seropositive. J is TRBJ2-7 and V is TRBV12-1; TRBD2 was called by the table and not checked on the DNA. TRBV12-1 is described as a pseudogene. Sequenced: PBMCs. CDR3 in amino acids: CASSSRRFSGGTYEQYF. The CDR3 nucleotides read TGTGCCAGCAGCTCGCGTCGGTTCAGCGGGGGAACCTACGAGCAGTACTTC.